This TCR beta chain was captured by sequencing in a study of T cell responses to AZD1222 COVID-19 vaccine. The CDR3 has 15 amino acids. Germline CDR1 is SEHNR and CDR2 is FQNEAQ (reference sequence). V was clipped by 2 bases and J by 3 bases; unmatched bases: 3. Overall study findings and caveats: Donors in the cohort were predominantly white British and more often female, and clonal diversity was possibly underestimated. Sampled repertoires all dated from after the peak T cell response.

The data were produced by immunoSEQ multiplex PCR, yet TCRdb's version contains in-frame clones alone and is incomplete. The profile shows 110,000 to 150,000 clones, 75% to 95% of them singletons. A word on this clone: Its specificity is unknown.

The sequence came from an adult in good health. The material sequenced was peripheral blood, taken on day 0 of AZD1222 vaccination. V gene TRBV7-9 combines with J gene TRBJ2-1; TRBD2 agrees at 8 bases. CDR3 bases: TGTGCCAGCAGCTTACGCGGGGGGATCTACAATGAGCAGTTCTTC. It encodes CASSLRGGIYNEQFF. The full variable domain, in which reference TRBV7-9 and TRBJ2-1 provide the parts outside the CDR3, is DTGVSQNPRHKITKRGQNVTFRCDPISEHNRLYWYRQTLGQGPEFLTYFQNEAQLEKSRLLSDRFSAERPKGSFSTLEIQRTEQGDSAMYLCASSLRGGIYNEQFFGPGTRLTVL.